Each of the 19 T cell receptor beta chains below was sequenced from the same sample in a study of T cells in Graves' hyperthyroidism and ophthalmopathy. Researchers took RNA transcripts and amplified the TCR beta CDR3 regions from them. HTBI primers were the set used in a first-round RT-PCR of the TCR CDR3. In TCRdb, the multiplex PCR reads were re-called with MiXCR into one record per CDR3 protein. The sample lists more than 300,000 distinct CDR3 sequences; 17% were seen once. The sample was blood. Every receptor here comes from a woman aged 25-40 years with Graves' hyperthyroidism that later progressed to Graves' ophthalmopathy.

The genes are TRBV19 and TRBJ1-5; 9 bases fit TRBD1. This CDR3 is 14 amino acids long. CDR1 and CDR2 (germline): LNHDA, SQIVND (reference sequence). Losses at the gene ends were 4 bases for V and 9 bases for J; bases not matched to a gene: 7. The CDR3, as DNA: TGTGCCAGTAGTACGGACAGGGGAGATCGGCCCCAGCATTTT. It specifies CASSTDRGDRPQHF.

This clonotype was counted ten times or more. CDR3 sequence: CASKGDNYNSPLHF. CDR3 nucleotide sequence: TGTGCGTCGAAGGGAGATAACTATAATTCACCCCTCCACTTT. The rearrangement joins TRBV6-1 to TRBJ1-6; D call uncertain. The CDR3 totals 14 residues. Germline CDR1 and CDR2: MNHNS and SASEGT.

The CDR3 loop reads CASSLAGTGWRNTGELFF. DNA for the CDR3: TGTGCCAGCAGTCTTGCCGGGACAGGGTGGAGGAACACCGGGGAGCTGTTTTTT. The V and J genes are TRBV27 and TRBJ2-2; 9 nucleotides agree with TRBD1. The ends lost 5 bases at V and 1 base at J; junction bases unmatched: 11. The V gene's germline CDR1 is MNHEY and CDR2 SMNVEV (reference sequence). CDR3 size: 18 residues.

This clonotype was counted at least ten times. The chain has TRBV6-1 and TRBJ1-2, with D tentatively TRBD1 (5 bases). The V end was cut by 7 bases, the J end by 1 base, with 10 bases between. Germline-derived CDR1 and CDR2 are MNHNS and SASEGT. The CDR3 covers 13 residues. CDR3 residues: CASTQGVNYGYTF. For the CDR3, the DNA is TGTGCCAGCACCCAGGGCGTTAACTATGGCTACACCTTC.

This clonotype appeared a few times. The genes are TRBV5-1 and TRBJ2-5; 8 bases line up with TRBD1. Germline CDR1 SGHRS, CDR2 YFSETQ. The CDR3 totals 14 residues. After removal of 8 bases from V and 2 bases from J, the junction contained 8 bases not matched to a gene. CDR3 in amino acids: CASQGALGQETQYF. The CDR3 DNA is TGCGCCAGTCAGGGGGCGTTAGGGCAAGAGACCCAGTACTTC.

This clonotype was seen ten or more times. V gene TRBV24-1 combines with J gene TRBJ2-2; 10 positions agree with TRBD1. With V trimmed by 4 bases and J by 1 base, 8 bases remained unmatched. CDR3 length: 18 amino acids. Looked up from germline, CDR1 is KGHDR and CDR2 is SFDVKD. CDR3 sequence: CATSEVGTGAGNTGELFF. CDR3 nucleotide sequence: TGTGCCACCAGTGAGGTAGGGACAGGGGCAGGGAACACCGGGGAGCTGTTTTTT.

At least ten counts were recorded for this clonotype. This chain links TRBV20-1 with TRBJ2-3, with D possibly matching TRBD2 (6 bases). This CDR3 is built from 15 residues. CDR1 and CDR2 from the germline V gene are DFQATT and SNEGSKA (reference sequence). Deletions cut 4 bases from V and 6 bases from J, with 20 bases between. As DNA, the CDR3 is TGCAGTGCTACACCCTCCTCGGGAGTTCCGGATACGCAGTATTTT. Translating gives CSATPSSGVPDTQYF.

This clonotype has a single count. The chain uses TRBV3-1 and TRBJ1-6; D is unclear. Trimming shortened V by 1 base and J by 0 bases, and 13 bases separated the two germline ends. The germline V gene encodes CDR1 LGHDT and CDR2 YNNKEL (reference sequence). The CDR3 runs 18 residues. CDR3 in amino acids: CASSQVVPRSSYNSPLHF. DNA for the CDR3: TGTGCCAGCAGCCAAGTTGTTCCCAGGAGCTCCTATAATTCACCCCTCCACTTT. The full variable domain, rest sourced from reference TRBV3-1 and TRBJ1-6, is DTAVSQTPKYLVTQMGNDKSIKCEQNLGHDTMYWYKQDSKKFLKIMFSYNNKELIINETVPNRFSPKSPDKAHLNLHINSLELGDSAVYFCASSQVVPRSSYNSPLHFGNGTRLTVT.

This clonotype was seen ten or more times. The chain's CDR3 is CASSLGAGRGKLFF. The CDR3, as DNA: TGTGCCAGCAGCTTAGGGGCAGGGCGTGGAAAACTGTTTTTT. This chain connects TRBV7-9 to TRBJ1-4, with a tentative D call TRBD1 (5 bases). The CDR3 has 14 amino acids. Per the germline V gene, CDR1 is SEHNR and CDR2 is FQNEAQ (reference sequence). V dropped 1 base and J dropped 10 bases, with 13 bases sitting between them.

This clonotype occurred many times. The rearrangement links TRBV5-1 to TRBJ1-1; D is ambiguous. V was trimmed by 1 base and J by 1 base, leaving 17 bases between them. The CDR3 runs to 17 residues. Looked up from germline, CDR1 is SGHRS and CDR2 is YFSETQ. This CDR3 is CASSLFGPSSRNTEAFF. The CDR3 region has the DNA TGCGCCAGCAGCTTGTTCGGTCCCTCCAGTCGGAACACTGAAGCTTTCTTT.

The DNA for the CDR3 is TGTGCCAGCAGCACGGGACTTCAGTATGGCTACACCTTC. The encoded protein is CASSTGLQYGYTF. The rearrangement links TRBV5-4 to TRBJ1-2; D may be TRBD1 (5 bases). The germline V gene encodes CDR1 SGHNT and CDR2 YYREEE (reference sequence). The CDR3 covers 13 residues. V was cut by 4 bases and J by 5 bases, with 12 bases left in between.

This clonotype was counted a few times. The CDR3 is CAWKVGGGETQYF. The CDR3 nucleotides read TGTGCCTGGAAGGTCGGGGGAGGCGAGACCCAGTACTTC. The genes are TRBV30 and TRBJ2-5, with D possibly TRBD2 on 6 matching bases. Germline values: CDR1 GTSNPN, CDR2 SVGIG (reference sequence). V shed 4 bases and J shed 5 bases, with 14 bases lying between them. The CDR3 contains 13 residues.

V usage is TRBV6-2 or TRBV6-3 and J usage is TRBJ1-1; 10 nucleotides align to TRBD1. After removal of 5 bases from V and 11 bases from J, the junction contained 14 bases not matched to a gene. Germline V CDR1 and CDR2: MNHEY, SVGEGT. The CDR3 consists of 15 residues. The CDR3 sequence: CASSGGTGEGFRAFF. Here the CDR3 DNA reads TGTGCCAGCAGTGGGGGGACAGGGGAAGGTTTCCGGGCTTTCTTT.

The rearrangement joins TRBV5-1 to TRBJ2-7; TRBD1 matches at 8 bases. Germline V gene sequence: CDR1 SGHRS, CDR2 YFSETQ. Unmatched junction bases numbered 6, after V lost 2 bases and J lost 2 bases. The CDR3 loop spans 15 amino acids. This CDR3 reads CASSFGQGGAYEQYF. As DNA, the CDR3 is TGCGCCAGCAGCTTCGGACAGGGTGGGGCCTACGAGCAGTACTTC.

Ten or more counts support this clonotype. J is TRBJ2-6 and V is TRBV7-9; D is perhaps TRBD1 (6 bases). Germline values: CDR1 SEHNR, CDR2 FQNEAQ (reference sequence). CDR3 size: 19 residues. The V and J ends lost 6 bases and 1 base respectively, with 22 bases between them. The CDR3 DNA reads as TGTGCCAGCAGGTTGAGACCGGGACAAAAAGCTTCTGGGGCCAACGTCCTGACTTTC. This sequence encodes CASRLRPGQKASGANVLTF.

The chain links TRBV4-1 to TRBJ2-5; TRBD2 agrees at 10 bases. Germline V gene data show CDR1 as MGHRA and CDR2 as YSYEKL. V shed 2 bases, J shed 3 bases, and the junction held 6 bases outside the gene matches. CDR3 length: 16 residues. DNA of the CDR3: TGCGCCAGCAGCCAATCCCCTAGCGGGAGTGAAGAGACCCAGTACTTC. The encoded protein is CASSQSPSGSEETQYF.

Many counts were recorded for this clonotype. The chain links TRBV2 to TRBJ2-3; either TRBD1 or TRBD2 may supply D (5 bases each). Trimming cost V 4 bases and J 8 bases, with 10 bases left between them. The CDR3 consists of 12 residues. In germline, CDR1 is SNHLY, CDR2 FYNNEI. CDR3 in amino acids: CASSGRGGTQYF. CDR3 coding DNA: TGTGCCAGCAGTGGGCGTGGGGGTACGCAGTATTTT.

This clonotype came up many times. The gene calls are TRBV6-5 and TRBJ1-2, with unresolved D. V shed 0 bases and J shed 10 bases, with 15 bases lying between them. CDR1 is MNHEY, CDR2 SVGAGI, per germline. CDR3 length: 14 residues. CDR3: CASSYSSRSYSYTF. As DNA, the CDR3 is TGTGCCAGCAGTTACTCGAGTCGCAGCTACTCCTACACCTTC.

This clonotype was observed at least ten times. The chain employs TRBV18 and TRBJ1-5; D remains ambiguous. V dropped 3 bases and J dropped 2 bases, with 5 bases sitting between them. This CDR3 contains 13 residues. Germline CDR1 KGHSH, CDR2 LQKENI. CDR3 sequence: CASSPTRNQPQHF. The CDR3 nucleotides are TGTGCCAGCTCACCGACGCGCAATCAGCCCCAGCATTTT.